Sequencing of this T cell receptor beta chain was carried out in a study of shared clonotypes between healthy human individuals (TCRdb year 2020). Regarding the research as a whole: Three men and two women, aged 18 to 49 years, made up the cohort. To estimate repertoire size and how much clonotypes are shared between individuals, the study performed deep sequencing of blood TCR repertoires from a few healthy adults. Per donor, leukapheresis produced somewhere between about 0.94 and 9 billion PBMCs. Per donor, three plates each were used for CD4 naive and CD4 memory, two for CD8 naive, and one for CD8 memory. To increase sequencing depth and limit assay-specific biases, TCR repertoire library preparation and sequencing were carried out by different laboratories using diverse techniques. Beyond this particular receptor, the publication reports: Sharing across a few donors was observed for roughly 5% of naive CD4, 3.5% of naive CD8, around 2.5% of memory CD4, and roughly 0.4% of memory CD8 clonotypes. Sampling was restricted to blood, and TCR repertoires in tissues likely differ from the TCR repertoires found in blood. Even with the large sequencing depth, rarefaction of the sorted-subset datasets indicated that sequencing was incomplete. The genetic and exposure-history diversity represented was limited by the small number of donors. Clonotypes shared by all four sorted-subset donors showed higher generation probabilities than non-shared clonotypes. Estimated clonotype richness was generally larger for naive than for memory subsets. Pairwise subsampling led to the expectation that sequencing depth would affect the degree of clonotype sharing among donors.

TCR CDR3 regions were amplified from genomic DNA by multiplex PCR using the deep immunoSEQ assay. Extracted genomic DNA from each cell subset was distributed evenly across all wells of several immunoSEQ 96-well plates, and each plate was treated as a replicate. For sorted subsets, 200 to 250 ng of genomic DNA, equivalent to some 33,000 T cell genomes, went into each replicate PCR. Purified libraries were quantified with a Qubit 3.0 fluorometer, sized on a Bioanalyzer 2100, and re-quantified with the KAPA Library Quantification kit. A separate single-read 150-cycle Illumina NextSeq 550 flow cell was used to sequence each immunoSEQ 96-well plate. The study's own analysis went as follows. Because the immunoSEQ output held only junctional sequences and lacked quality scores, the filtering could not match the filtering applied to full-length reads. To assign V/J genes and CDR3, sequences were annotated against IMGT germline references using PyIR, a Python wrapper for IgBLAST v1.9. Any read was removed if the V/J assignment was weak (E-value above 1e-6), the CDR3 was missing, or the read contained stop codons, out-of-frame junctions, or ambiguous translated residues. A V3J clonotype was defined by an identical inferred V gene, J gene, and CDR3 amino acid sequence. Percentage overlap between repertoires was calculated by dividing the number of shared unique clonotypes by the size of the smaller repertoire. Repertoire richness was assessed with RTK rarefaction, the Chao1 estimator, and Recon v2.1 estimates of unobserved clonotypes. OLGA was used to compute generation probabilities for all TCRbeta clonotypes that the gDNA method yielded from a few donors. Not all clones reach the TCRdb copy of this immuneACCESS table, which keeps in-frame sequences only. Checked studies attribute under half of the gap to unresolved V genes and leave the rest unexplained. The DNA gave D and trimming, while V, J and clone size come from that table. The sample table contains 2 million to 2.5 million clones; only one count was recorded for about 92% of them. The ten top clones hold 1.5% to 2% of the sample.

Points on this clone: Its antigen is still unknown. Base qualities are missing; no much larger clone stands one base away.

Taken from cysteine to phenylalanine, the CDR3 has 14 residues. The read is trimmed to its CDR3 DNA, 42 bases read in frame from base 1. For CDR1 and CDR2, the germline V gene lists MDHEN and SYDVKM. Germline trimming amounts to 2 bases on V and 5 bases on J, with 5 as the count of junction bases outside the gene matches. CD8 naive samples consisted of CD45RO-negative cells that were positively selected for CCR7, yielding a CD45RA+CCR7+ population without TemRA cells. The donors were healthy, HIV-negative adults with no recently reported acute infections or vaccinations. Only Caucasian adults living in Nashville, Tennessee, USA were represented among the donors. Blood was collected by leukapheresis, and PBMCs were isolated by Ficoll-Histopaque density gradient centrifugation and then cryopreserved in liquid nitrogen vapor phase. Analytical flow cytometry was used to check the purity and quantity of each magnetically sorted T cell population. Genomic DNA was isolated from every sorted fraction and measured by UV absorbance on a Nanodrop 2000c.

The TCR originated in a young man in good health. Some clones in this sample may be carry-over from other donors' samples. This receptor chain uses TRBV28 and TRBJ1-1, and 7 junction bases match TRBD1. Sequenced: naive CD8+ T cells from PBMCs. The label giving this sample's cell subset or site can be read as: CD45RA+CCR7+. Here the CDR3 is given as CASSLPGQMTEAFF. The DNA sequence reads TGTGCCAGCAGTTTACCGGGACAGATGACTGAAGCTTTCTTT.